The clone carrying this TCR beta chain was seen only a few times. The data derive from a study of blood T cell repertoires in COVID-19. Study-level information: Specimens from acute and convalescent COVID-19 originated in the United States, Italy and Spain.

Original analysis: Nucleated cell counts were estimated from reference gene primer amplification. Produced via immunoSEQ multiplex PCR; TCRdb's table is partial and in-frame only. V and J calls and clone size are given by that table; D and trimming were obtained from the DNA. Among roughly 230,000 clones listed, 65% to 85% were seen once. Unmatched junction bases numbered 5, after V lost 5 bases and J lost 0 bases. CDR3 size: 14 residues. Looked up from germline, CDR1 is SGHDT and CDR2 is YYEEEE. Source material: peripheral blood. This receptor was taken from a human donor in a cohort sampled during active COVID-19. The chain uses TRBV5-6 and TRBJ2-7; 7 nucleotides align to TRBD2. The CDR3 spells CASRGRGSSYEQYF. The DNA of the CDR3 is TGTGCCAGCAGGGGGCGGGGGAGCTCCTACGAGCAGTACTTC.